These 4 T cell receptor beta chains share one sample of origin, sequenced in a study of beta chain features in type 1 diabetes. Study-level findings and limits: When Type 1 diabetes patients were examined, their TCRB CDR3s proved moderately but significantly shorter in all four CD4+ subsets.

Expressed TCRB transcripts were sequenced because the isolated RNA had all been reverse transcribed beforehand. Measured with immunoSEQ multiplex PCR; TCRdb has only the in-frame clones, and not every one. The sample lists 400,000 or so clones, over 8.5% seen once, with 0.45% to 0.65% in the top ten. Antigens for these TCRs are unknown. Sample: central memory CD4+ T cells from blood. Receptors originate from a man aged 30 to 45 with type 1 diabetes.

A few counts support this clone. The chain employs TRBV19 and TRBJ1-5, with D possibly matching TRBD1 (6 bases). Germline assignment: CDR1 LNHDA and CDR2 SQIVND (reference sequence). The germline V and J ends were trimmed by 7 bases and 3 bases, with 10 bases remaining between them. The CDR3 sequence is 13 residues long. CDR3 sequence reads: CASMGDNNQPQHF. The CDR3 DNA is TGTGCCAGTATGGGGGACAACAATCAGCCCCAGCATTTT.

This sequence joins TRBV7-2 and TRBJ2-1; the D gene is possibly TRBD1 (5 bases). The CDR3 is 14 residues long. The V end was cut by 3 bases, the J end by 9 bases, with 15 bases between. Germline CDR1 SGHTA, CDR2 FQGNSA. The CDR3, as DNA: TGTGCCAGCAGCTTTTTAGCCACAGGCGGTGAGCAGTTCTTC. It encodes CASSFLATGGEQFF.

This clone has a handful of counts. The CDR3 here is CATKSDNEQFF. CDR3 nucleotides: TGTGCCACTAAATCGGACAATGAGCAGTTCTTC. The gene calls are TRBV10-3 and TRBJ2-1; D not certain. Germline V CDR1 and CDR2: ENHRY, SYGVKD. The CDR3 has 11 residues. V was trimmed by 10 bases and J by 5 bases, leaving 9 bases between them.

This clone has a handful of counts. The chain uses TRBV19 and TRBJ1-5; a possible D gene is TRBD1 (6 bases). This CDR3 is built from 13 residues. The germline gives CDR1 LNHDA, CDR2 SQIVND (reference sequence). V dropped 7 bases and J dropped 7 bases, with 14 bases sitting between them. The CDR3 bases are TGTGCCAGTACCAAGGGGGTCGGGCAGCCCCAGCATTTT. Amino acid sequence: CASTKGVGQPQHF.